This T cell receptor beta chain came from a study of shared clonotypes between healthy human individuals. Study-wide findings and caveats: In this cohort, only blood was sampled, and tissue repertoires likely differ. The study found lower generation probabilities in non-shared clonotypes than in those shared by all four donors. A generally larger estimated richness was seen in naive subsets than in memory subsets.

CDR3 length equals 14 residues. V lost 4 bases to trimming and J lost 6 bases; unmatched junction nucleotides: 4. Germline V gives CDR1 SGHRS, CDR2 YFSETQ. This clone was found once. Its specificity is unknown. Around 30,000 T cell genomes, or approximately 190 ng DNA, went into the sorted-subset replicate PCRs. The repertoire was sequenced with immunoSEQ multiplex PCR; TCRdb's copy has only in-frame clones and lacks some. This sample carries about 960,000 clones, 76% of them seen once, and the ten largest clones take nearly 1.5%. The sequenced sample was memory CD4+ T cells sorted from blood. Subset defined: CD45RA-negative fraction. The sequence was collected from a man between 18 and 35 years old in good health. The chain combines TRBV5-1 with TRBJ2-2; 9 bases map to TRBD2. CDR3 amino acids: CASSPIAGAGELFF. The CDR3 nucleotides read TGCGCCAGCAGCCCTATAGCGGGAGCCGGGGAGCTGTTTTTT.